A single sample gave rise to the 19 T cell receptor beta chains below, sequenced in a study of T cell changes during pregnancy in multiple sclerosis. The protocol was immunoSEQ multiplex PCR, while the TCRdb copy is restricted to in-frame clones and leaves out a portion. The data show just under 65,000 clones, roughly 91% seen once. This specimen was peripheral blood, taken after pregnancy. These receptors all come from a female donor in good health, enrolled as a control in a pregnancy study.

The V gene is TRBV6-5, the J gene TRBJ1-4; TRBD1 might be the D (5 bases). In germline, CDR1 is MNHEY, CDR2 SVGAGI. The CDR3 extends over 16 amino acids. The V end lost 1 base, the J end lost 3 bases, and 12 bases lay between the germline ends. The CDR3 region has the DNA TGTGCCAGCAGTTACTATGGGCGGGGGTCTAATGAAAAACTGTTTTTT. The encoded protein is CASSYYGRGSNEKLFF.

The chain carries TRBV13 and TRBJ2-1; 8 bases align to TRBD2. The CDR3 is made up of 15 amino acids. Unmatched junction bases numbered 12, after V lost 6 bases and J lost 8 bases. Germline V CDR1 and CDR2: PRHDT, FYEKMQ (reference sequence). In DNA form, the CDR3 reads TGTGCCAGCAGACCCGGGGGGGCCTCAATCCATGAGCAGTTCTTC. It specifies CASRPGGASIHEQFF. Full variable domain (outside the CDR3, taken from reference TRBV13 and TRBJ2-1): AAGVIQSPRHLIKEKRETATLKCYPIPRHDTVYWYQQGPGQDPQFLISFYEKMQSDKGSIPDRFSAQQFSDYHSELNMSSLELGDSALYFCASRPGGASIHEQFFGPGTRLTVL.

The chain carries TRBV6-6 and TRBJ1-1; 8 positions agree with TRBD1. J was trimmed by 1 base and V by 2 bases; bases with no gene match: 0. CDR1 and CDR2 from the germline V gene are MNHNY and SVGAGI (reference sequence). The CDR3 contains 14 residues. Here the CDR3 DNA reads TGTGCCAGCAGTTACGGACAGGGGAACACTGAAGCTTTCTTT. It translates to CASSYGQGNTEAFF.

The chain combines TRBV27 with TRBJ2-7, with D possibly being TRBD2 (6 bases). Per the germline V gene, CDR1 is MNHEY and CDR2 is SMNVEV (reference sequence). The CDR3 is made up of 14 amino acids. The V gene lost 5 bases and the J gene lost 1 base, with 12 bases spanning the gap. The CDR3 coding sequence is TGTGCCAGCAGTGTGCAAGGGACTTCCTACGAGCAGTACTTC. Its protein is CASSVQGTSYEQYF.

This clone has just one count. This sequence joins TRBV10-3 and TRBJ2-5; 7 bases match TRBD2. The CDR3 sequence is 15 residues long. Germline lookup yields CDR1 ENHRY and CDR2 SYGVKD. V lost 4 bases to trimming and J lost 5 bases; unmatched junction nucleotides: 10. Here the CDR3 reads CAISALAGRVETQYF. The CDR3 nucleotides are TGTGCCATCAGTGCCCTGGCAGGGAGGGTCGAGACCCAGTACTTC.

The rearrangement joins TRBV5-1 to TRBJ2-5; maybe TRBD2 (6 bases). This CDR3 region has 11 residues. Trimming shortened V by 5 bases and J by 5 bases, and 7 bases separated the two germline ends. The germline V gene encodes CDR1 SGHRS and CDR2 YFSETQ. As DNA, the CDR3 is TGCGCCAGCAGACTAGCTGAGACCCAGTACTTC. This gives the protein CASRLAETQYF.

The chain combines TRBV7-3 with TRBJ2-3; 10 bases line up with TRBD2. The germline V gene has CDR1 SGHTA and CDR2 FQGTGA. V dropped 5 bases and J dropped 6; count of bases not matched to a gene: 8. The CDR3 extends over 15 amino acids. The DNA for the CDR3 is TGTGCCAGCAGCCAGCTAGCGGGGGTGGGGGATACGCAGTATTTT. Protein product: CASSQLAGVGDTQYF.

The chain recombines TRBV9 with TRBJ2-2; 13 bases are shared with TRBD2. This CDR3 spans 21 amino acids. Germline V CDR1 and CDR2: SGDLS, YYNGEE. V lost 1 base, J lost 1 base, and 13 bases stayed unmatched. CDR3 sequence (DNA): TGTGCCAGCAGCGTAAACCCCCGAAAGACTAGCGGGGGGCTGAACACCGGGGAGCTGTTTTTT. As protein: CASSVNPRKTSGGLNTGELFF.

The V call is TRBV19, the J call TRBJ1-5; 7 bases map to TRBD1. This CDR3 contains 16 residues. The V gene's germline CDR1 is LNHDA and CDR2 SQIVND (reference sequence). The V gene end was trimmed by 5 bases and the J gene end by 13 bases; junction bases not matched to a gene: 20. The CDR3 bases are TGTGCCAGTAGTGAAGGACAGGCCGGCGCGAGCCGGGGACAGCATTTT. Amino acids: CASSEGQAGASRGQHF. The full variable domain, with the rest looked up from reference TRBV19 and TRBJ1-5, is DGGITQSPKYLFRKEGQNVTLSCEQNLNHDAMYWYRQDPGQGLRLIYYSQIVNDFQKGDIAEGYSVSREKKESFPLTVTSAQKNPTAFYLCASSEGQAGASRGQHFGDGTRLSIL.

This chain joins TRBV25-1 and TRBJ2-7; 10 bases agree with TRBD1. Germline-derived CDR1 and CDR2 are MGHDK and SYGVNS. V lost 2 bases to trimming and J lost 0 bases; unmatched junction nucleotides: 1. The CDR3 is made up of 15 amino acids. Here the CDR3 DNA reads TGTGCCAGCAGTGAAGGGACAGGGGTCTCCTACGAGCAGTACTTC. The encoded protein is CASSEGTGVSYEQYF.

The chain combines TRBV21-1 with TRBJ1-5. TRBV21-1 is designated a pseudogene. The CDR3 has 10 amino acids. The chain's CDR3 is CASSLQPQHF. The CDR3 nucleotides read TGTGCCAGCAGCCTACAGCCCCAGCATTTT.

The sample holds a few counts of this clone. V usage is TRBV9 and J usage is TRBJ1-2; D remains unclear. The V and J ends lost 1 base and 0 bases respectively, with 7 bases between them. Looked up from germline, CDR1 is SGDLS and CDR2 is YYNGEE. The CDR3 consists of 14 residues. CDR3 bases: TGTGCCAGCAGCGTAACAGAAACTAACTATGGCTACACCTTC. Translated, it gives CASSVTETNYGYTF.

The rearrangement links TRBV4-2 to TRBJ2-7; D might be TRBD1 (5 bases). V dropped 1 base and J dropped 5 bases, with 12 bases sitting between them. This CDR3 is built from 14 residues. Germline V gene data show CDR1 as LGHNA and CDR2 as YNFKEQ. The CDR3 nucleotides are TGTGCCAGCAGCCAAGCCCGCAGGGCGGACGAGCAGTACTTC. Translating it yields CASSQARRADEQYF.

The V gene is TRBV4-1, the J gene TRBJ2-1; 9 bases are a match to TRBD1. V dropped 5 bases and J dropped 7; count of bases not matched to a gene: 15. Germline CDR1 reads MGHRA; CDR2 reads YSYEKL. The CDR3 is 17 amino acids. In nucleotides, the CDR3 is TGCGCCAGCAGCACCGGACAGGGGATTGCAGTAGGGAATGAGCAGTTCTTC. Protein product: CASSTGQGIAVGNEQFF.

The CDR3 sequence: CASSTQTGGGSEQYF. The CDR3 DNA sequence: TGTGCCAGTAGTACTCAGACAGGGGGCGGGTCCGAGCAGTACTTC. This sequence joins TRBV19 and TRBJ2-7; 10 bases fit TRBD1. After removal of 4 bases from V and 6 bases from J, the junction contained 9 bases not matched to a gene. CDR1 is LNHDA and CDR2 is SQIVND in the germline V gene (reference sequence). The CDR3 length is 15 residues.

The genes are TRBV4-2 and TRBJ1-6, with 7 bases that match TRBD1. V was clipped by 5 bases and J by 6 bases; unmatched bases: 13. The CDR3 runs 17 residues. CDR1 is LGHNA, CDR2 YNFKEQ, per germline. The CDR3 loop reads CASSAGQPRGPNSPLHF. The CDR3 bases are TGTGCCAGCAGCGCGGGACAGCCTAGAGGTCCTAATTCACCCCTCCACTTT.

V is TRBV30 and J is TRBJ2-7; TRBD1 agrees at 9 bases. This CDR3 contains 12 residues. From germline, CDR1 is GTSNPN and CDR2 SVGIG (reference sequence). The CDR3 bases are TGTGCGACCGGGACAGGGCAATACGAGCAGTACTTC. Amino acids: CATGTGQYEQYF.

The chain has TRBV5-6 and TRBJ1-5; D is unresolved. Germline-derived CDR1 and CDR2 are SGHDT and YYEEEE. The CDR3 spans 14 residues. The V gene lost 0 bases and the J gene lost 5 bases, with 9 bases spanning the gap. In nucleotides, the CDR3 is TGTGCCAGCAGCTTGGCCCAGGCCCATCAGCCCCAGCATTTT. Translating it yields CASSLAQAHQPQHF.

This chain links TRBV7-2 with TRBJ2-5; 7 bases agree with TRBD1. CDR3 length: 14 amino acids. CDR1 and CDR2 from the germline V gene are SGHTA and FQGNSA. With V trimmed by 5 bases and J by 5 bases, 8 bases remained unmatched. In DNA, the CDR3 is TGTGCCAGCAGCCTAAGACAGGGCTTGGAGACCCAGTACTTC. This gives the protein CASSLRQGLETQYF.